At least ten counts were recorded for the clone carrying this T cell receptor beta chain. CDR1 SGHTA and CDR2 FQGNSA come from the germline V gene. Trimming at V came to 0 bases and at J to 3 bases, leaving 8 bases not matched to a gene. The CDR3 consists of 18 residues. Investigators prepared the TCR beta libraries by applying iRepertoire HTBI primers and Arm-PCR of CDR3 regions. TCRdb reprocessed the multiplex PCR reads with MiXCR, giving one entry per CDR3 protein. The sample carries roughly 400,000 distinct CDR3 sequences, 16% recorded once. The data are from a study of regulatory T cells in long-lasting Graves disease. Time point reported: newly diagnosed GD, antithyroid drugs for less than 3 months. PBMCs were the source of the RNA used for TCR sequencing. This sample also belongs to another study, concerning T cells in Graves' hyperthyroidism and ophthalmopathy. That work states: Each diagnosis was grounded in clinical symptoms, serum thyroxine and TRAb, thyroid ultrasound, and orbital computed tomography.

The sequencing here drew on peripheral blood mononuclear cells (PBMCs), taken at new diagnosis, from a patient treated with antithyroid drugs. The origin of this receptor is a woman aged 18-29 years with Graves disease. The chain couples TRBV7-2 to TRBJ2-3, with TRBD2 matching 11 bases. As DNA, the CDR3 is TGTGCCAGCAGCTTAGCGCTTTTAGCGGGAGGGATGACAGATACGCAGTATTTT. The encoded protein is CASSLALLAGGMTDTQYF. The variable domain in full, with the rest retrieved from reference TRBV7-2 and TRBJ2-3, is GAGVSQSPSNKVTEKGKDVELRCDPISGHTALYWYRQSLGQGLEFLIYFQGNSAPDKSGLPSDRFSAERTGGSVSTLTIQRTQQEDSAVYLCASSLALLAGGMTDTQYFGPGTRLTVL.